The source of this TCR beta chain is a study of cytomegalovirus exposure and HLA in healthy donors. General study findings and limits: A reported reduction in N-insertions relative to the approximately 690-donor mean was seen in an Asian-associated ancestry cluster in a later analysis. Analyses of presence and absence presupposed an approximately uniform sequencing depth across donors. The authors later linked a missense DCLRE1C variant to TCR beta V- and J-gene trimming. In vitro confirmation showed three CMV-associated chains to be CMV antigen specific.

Researchers ran the PCR with 60 Vbeta and 13 Jbeta primers. Method: immunoSEQ multiplex PCR; TCRdb's copy keeps in-frame clones and lacks some. The profile shows approximately 110,000 clones, 55% to 65% of them singletons. This clone showed up just once. Its antigen is currently unknown. The germline V gene encodes CDR1 SGHVS and CDR2 FNYEAQ. The V and J ends lost 4 bases and 4 bases, in that order; junction bases with no gene match: 4. The CDR3 sequence is 15 residues long. This chain joins TRBV7-6 and TRBJ2-7; TRBD2 matches 13 bases. Material: PBMCs. This TCR came from a woman aged 25-40 years in good health and CMV-seronegative. CDR3 in DNA: TGTGCCAGCAGCTACGGGACTAGCGGGGAATACGAGCAGTACTTC. Its protein product is CASSYGTSGEYEQYF.